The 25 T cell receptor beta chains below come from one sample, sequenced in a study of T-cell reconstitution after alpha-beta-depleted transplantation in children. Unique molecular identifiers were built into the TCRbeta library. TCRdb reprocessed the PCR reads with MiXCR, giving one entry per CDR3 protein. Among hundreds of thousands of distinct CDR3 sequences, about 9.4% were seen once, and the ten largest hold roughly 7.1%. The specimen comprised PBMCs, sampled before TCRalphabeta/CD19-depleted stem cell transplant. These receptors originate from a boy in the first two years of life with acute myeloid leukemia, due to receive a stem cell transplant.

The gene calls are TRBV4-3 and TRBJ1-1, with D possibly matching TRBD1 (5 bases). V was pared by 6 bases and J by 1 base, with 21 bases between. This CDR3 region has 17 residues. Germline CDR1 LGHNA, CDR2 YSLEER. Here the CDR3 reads CASRAIFGGAGNTEAFF. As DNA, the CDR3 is TGCGCCAGCAGGGCAATATTTGGAGGGGCCGGGAACACTGAAGCTTTCTTT.

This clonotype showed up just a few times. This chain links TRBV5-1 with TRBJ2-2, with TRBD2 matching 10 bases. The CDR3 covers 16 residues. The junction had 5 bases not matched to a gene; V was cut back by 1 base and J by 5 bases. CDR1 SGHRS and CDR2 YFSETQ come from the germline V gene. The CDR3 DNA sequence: TGCGCCAGCAGCTTGACTAGCGGGGCGAGAACCGGGGAGCTGTTTTTT. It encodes CASSLTSGARTGELFF.

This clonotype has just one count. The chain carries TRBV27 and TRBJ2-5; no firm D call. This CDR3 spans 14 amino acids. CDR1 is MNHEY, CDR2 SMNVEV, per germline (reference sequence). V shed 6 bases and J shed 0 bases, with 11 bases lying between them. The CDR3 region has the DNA TGTGCCAGCAGATGGGATTCGTACCAAGAGACCCAGTACTTC. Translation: CASRWDSYQETQYF.

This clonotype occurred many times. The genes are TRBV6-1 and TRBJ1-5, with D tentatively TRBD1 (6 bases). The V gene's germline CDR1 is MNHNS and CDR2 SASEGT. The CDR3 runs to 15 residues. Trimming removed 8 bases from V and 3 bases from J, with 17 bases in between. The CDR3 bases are TGTGCCAGCGCCTTCGGGGGGGCTCACAATCAGCCCCAGCATTTT. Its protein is CASAFGGAHNQPQHF.

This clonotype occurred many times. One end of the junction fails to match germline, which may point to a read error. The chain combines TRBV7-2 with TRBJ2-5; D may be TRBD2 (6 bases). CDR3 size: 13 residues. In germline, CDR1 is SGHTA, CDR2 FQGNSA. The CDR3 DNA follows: TGTGCCATCAGCTTTGGGGGGTGGGAGACCCAGTACTTC. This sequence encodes CAISFGGWETQYF. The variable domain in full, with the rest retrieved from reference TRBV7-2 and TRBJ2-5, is GAGVSQSPSNKVTEKGKDVELRCDPISGHTALYWYRQSLGQGLEFLIYFQGNSAPDKSGLPSDRFSAERTGGSVSTLTIQRTQQEDSAVYLCAISFGGWETQYFGPGTRLLVL.

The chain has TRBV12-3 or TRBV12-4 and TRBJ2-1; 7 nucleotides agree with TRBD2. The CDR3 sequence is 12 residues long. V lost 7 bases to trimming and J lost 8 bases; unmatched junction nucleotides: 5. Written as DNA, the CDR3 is TGTGCCAGCAACCTGGGGGGGGATGAGCAGTTCTTC. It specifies CASNLGGDEQFF.

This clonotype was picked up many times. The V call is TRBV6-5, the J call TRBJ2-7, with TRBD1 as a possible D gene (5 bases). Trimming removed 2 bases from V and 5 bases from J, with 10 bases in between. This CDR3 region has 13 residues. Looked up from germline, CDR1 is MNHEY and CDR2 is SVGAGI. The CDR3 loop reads CASSYGRANEQYF. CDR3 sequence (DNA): TGTGCCAGCAGTTACGGCAGGGCAAACGAGCAGTACTTC.

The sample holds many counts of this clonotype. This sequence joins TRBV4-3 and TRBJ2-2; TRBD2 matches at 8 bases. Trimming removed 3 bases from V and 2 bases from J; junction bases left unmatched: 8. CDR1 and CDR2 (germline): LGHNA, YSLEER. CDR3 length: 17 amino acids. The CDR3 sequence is CASSHATSGLNTGELFF. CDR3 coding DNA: TGCGCCAGCAGCCATGCTACTAGCGGCCTCAACACCGGGGAGCTGTTTTTT.

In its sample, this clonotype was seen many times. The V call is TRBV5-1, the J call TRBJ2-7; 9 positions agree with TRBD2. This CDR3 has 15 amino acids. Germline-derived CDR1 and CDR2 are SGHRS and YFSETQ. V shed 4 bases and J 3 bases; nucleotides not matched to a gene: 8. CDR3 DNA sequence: TGCGCCAGCAGCACCACGACTAGCGGCCTCTACGAGCAGTACTTC. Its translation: CASSTTTSGLYEQYF.

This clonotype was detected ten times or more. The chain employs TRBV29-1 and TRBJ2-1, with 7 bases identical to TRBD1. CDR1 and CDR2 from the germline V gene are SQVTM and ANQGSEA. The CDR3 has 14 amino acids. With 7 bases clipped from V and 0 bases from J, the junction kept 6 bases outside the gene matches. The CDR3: CSAGTVSSYNEQFF. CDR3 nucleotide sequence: TGCAGCGCGGGGACAGTCAGCTCCTACAATGAGCAGTTCTTC.

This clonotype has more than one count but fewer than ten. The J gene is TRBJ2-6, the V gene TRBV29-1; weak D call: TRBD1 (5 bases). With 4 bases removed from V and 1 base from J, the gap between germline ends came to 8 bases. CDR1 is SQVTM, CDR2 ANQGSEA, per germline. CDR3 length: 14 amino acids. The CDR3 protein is CSVGQTSGANVLTF. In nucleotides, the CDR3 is TGCAGCGTTGGACAGACATCTGGGGCCAACGTCCTGACTTTC.

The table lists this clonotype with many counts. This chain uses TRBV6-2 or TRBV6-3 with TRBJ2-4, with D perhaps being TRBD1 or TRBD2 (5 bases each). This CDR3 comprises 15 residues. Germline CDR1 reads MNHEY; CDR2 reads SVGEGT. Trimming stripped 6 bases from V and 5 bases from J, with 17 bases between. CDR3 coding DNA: TGTGCCAGCAGCCTACGAGGGACGACAGAAAACATTCAGTACTTC. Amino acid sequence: CASSLRGTTENIQYF.

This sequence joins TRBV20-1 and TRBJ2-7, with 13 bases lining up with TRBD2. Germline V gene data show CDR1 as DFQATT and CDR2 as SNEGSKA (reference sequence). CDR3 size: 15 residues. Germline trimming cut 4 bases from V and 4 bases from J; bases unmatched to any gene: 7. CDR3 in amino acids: CSATRGTSGNYEQYF. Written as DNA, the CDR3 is TGCAGTGCTACCCGAGGGACTAGCGGGAATTACGAGCAGTACTTC.

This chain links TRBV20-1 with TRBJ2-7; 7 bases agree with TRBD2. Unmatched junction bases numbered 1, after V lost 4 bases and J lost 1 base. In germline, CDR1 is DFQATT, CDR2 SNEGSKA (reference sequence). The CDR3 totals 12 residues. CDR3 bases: TGCAGTGCTATTAGCGGGTCCTACGAGCAGTACTTC. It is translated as CSAISGSYEQYF.

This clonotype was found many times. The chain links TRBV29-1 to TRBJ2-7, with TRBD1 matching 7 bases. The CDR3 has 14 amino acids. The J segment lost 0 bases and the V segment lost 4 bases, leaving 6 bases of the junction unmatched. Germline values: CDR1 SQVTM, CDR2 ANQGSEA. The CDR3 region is CSVAGTASSYEQYF. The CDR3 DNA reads TGCAGCGTTGCAGGGACAGCTAGCTCCTACGAGCAGTACTTC.

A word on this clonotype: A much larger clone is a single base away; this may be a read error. CDR3 DNA: TGTGCCAGCAGTTTAGCCGCGACAGACGAGCAGTTCTTC. It translates to CASSLAATDEQFF. The genes are TRBV27 and TRBJ2-1, with D tentatively TRBD1 (5 bases). This CDR3 comprises 13 residues. Trimming took 2 bases from V and 10 from J, leaving 12 bases between them. CDR1 and CDR2 from the germline V gene are MNHEY and SMNVEV (reference sequence).

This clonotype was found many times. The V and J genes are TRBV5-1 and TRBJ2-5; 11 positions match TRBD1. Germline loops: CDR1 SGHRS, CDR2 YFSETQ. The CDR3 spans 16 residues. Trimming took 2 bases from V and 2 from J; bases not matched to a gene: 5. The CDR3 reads CASSFIWDRGQETQYF. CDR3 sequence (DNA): TGCGCCAGCAGCTTTATTTGGGACAGGGGGCAAGAGACCCAGTACTTC.

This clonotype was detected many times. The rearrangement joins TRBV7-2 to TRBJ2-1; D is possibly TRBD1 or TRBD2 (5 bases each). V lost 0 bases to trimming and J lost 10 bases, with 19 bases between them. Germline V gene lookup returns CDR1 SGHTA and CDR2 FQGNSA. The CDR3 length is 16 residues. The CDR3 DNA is TGTGCCAGCAGCTTAGCGCTAATACAACCGGGACGGGAGCAGTTCTTC. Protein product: CASSLALIQPGREQFF.

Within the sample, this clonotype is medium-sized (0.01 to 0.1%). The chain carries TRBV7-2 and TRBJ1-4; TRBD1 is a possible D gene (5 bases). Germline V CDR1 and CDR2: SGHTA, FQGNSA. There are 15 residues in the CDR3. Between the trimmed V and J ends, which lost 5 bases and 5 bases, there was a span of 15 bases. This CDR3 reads CASSPETARNEKLFF. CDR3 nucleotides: TGTGCCAGCAGCCCGGAGACAGCCAGAAATGAAAAACTGTTTTTT. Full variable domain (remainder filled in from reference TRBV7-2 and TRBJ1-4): GAGVSQSPSNKVTEKGKDVELRCDPISGHTALYWYRQSLGQGLEFLIYFQGNSAPDKSGLPSDRFSAERTGGSVSTLTIQRTQQEDSAVYLCASSPETARNEKLFFGSGTQLSVL.

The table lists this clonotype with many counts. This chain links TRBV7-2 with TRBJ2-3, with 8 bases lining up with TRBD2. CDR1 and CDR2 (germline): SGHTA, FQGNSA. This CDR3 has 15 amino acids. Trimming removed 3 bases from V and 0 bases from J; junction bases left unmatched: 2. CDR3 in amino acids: CASSFTSGSTDTQYF. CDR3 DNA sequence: TGTGCCAGCAGCTTTACTAGCGGAAGCACAGATACGCAGTATTTT.

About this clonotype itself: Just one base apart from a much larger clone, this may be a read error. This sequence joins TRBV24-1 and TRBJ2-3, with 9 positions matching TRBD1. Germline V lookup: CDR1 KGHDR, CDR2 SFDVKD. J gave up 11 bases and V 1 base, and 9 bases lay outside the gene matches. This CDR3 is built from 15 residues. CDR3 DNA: TGTGCCACCAGTGATTTTGGGACAGGGTGGAATATGCAGTATTTT. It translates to CATSDFGTGWNMQYF.

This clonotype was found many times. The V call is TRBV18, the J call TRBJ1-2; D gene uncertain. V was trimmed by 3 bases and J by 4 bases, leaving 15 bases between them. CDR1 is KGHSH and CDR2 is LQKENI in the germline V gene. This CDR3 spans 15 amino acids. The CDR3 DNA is TGTGCCAGCTCACCGGCCCCGTGGAGGATCTATGGCTACACCTTC. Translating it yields CASSPAPWRIYGYTF.

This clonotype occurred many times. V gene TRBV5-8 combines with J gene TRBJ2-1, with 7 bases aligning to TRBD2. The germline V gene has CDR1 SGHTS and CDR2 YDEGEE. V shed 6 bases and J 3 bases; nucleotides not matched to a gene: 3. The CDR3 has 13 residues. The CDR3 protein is CASKGTNYNEQFF. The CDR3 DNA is TGTGCCAGCAAGGGGACTAACTACAATGAGCAGTTCTTC.

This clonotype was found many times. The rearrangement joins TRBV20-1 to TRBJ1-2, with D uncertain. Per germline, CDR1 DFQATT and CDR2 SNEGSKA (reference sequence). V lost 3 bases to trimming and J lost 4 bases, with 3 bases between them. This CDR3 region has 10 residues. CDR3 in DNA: TGCAGTGCTAGTGCCTATGGCTACACCTTC. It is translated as CSASAYGYTF.

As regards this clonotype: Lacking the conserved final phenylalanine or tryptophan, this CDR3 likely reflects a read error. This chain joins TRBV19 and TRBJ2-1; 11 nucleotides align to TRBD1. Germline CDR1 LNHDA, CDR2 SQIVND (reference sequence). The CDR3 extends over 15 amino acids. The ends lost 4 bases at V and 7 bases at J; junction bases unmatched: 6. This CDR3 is CASSTGTGGRNEQFS. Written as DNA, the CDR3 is TGTGCCAGTAGTACCGGGACAGGGGGTCGGAATGAGCAGTTCTCC.